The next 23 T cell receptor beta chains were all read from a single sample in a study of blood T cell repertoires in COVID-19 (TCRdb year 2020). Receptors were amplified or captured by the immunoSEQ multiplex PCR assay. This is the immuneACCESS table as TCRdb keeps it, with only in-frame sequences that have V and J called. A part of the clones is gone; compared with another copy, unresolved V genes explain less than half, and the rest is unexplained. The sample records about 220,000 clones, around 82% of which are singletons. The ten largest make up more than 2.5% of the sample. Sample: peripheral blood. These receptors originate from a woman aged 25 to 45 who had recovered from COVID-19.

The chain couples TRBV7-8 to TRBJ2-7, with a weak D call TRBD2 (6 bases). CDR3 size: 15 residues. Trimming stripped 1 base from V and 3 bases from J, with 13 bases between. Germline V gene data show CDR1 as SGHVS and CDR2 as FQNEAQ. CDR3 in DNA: TGTGCCAGCAGCTTAGTTTACGGGGGAGGCTACGAGCAGTACTTC. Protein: CASSLVYGGGYEQYF.

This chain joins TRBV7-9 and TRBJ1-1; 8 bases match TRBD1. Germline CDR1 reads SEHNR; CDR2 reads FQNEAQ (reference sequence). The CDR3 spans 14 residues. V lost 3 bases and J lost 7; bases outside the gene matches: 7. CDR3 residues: CASSLGQENFEAFF. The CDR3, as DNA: TGTGCCAGCAGCTTGGGACAGGAGAACTTTGAAGCTTTCTTT.

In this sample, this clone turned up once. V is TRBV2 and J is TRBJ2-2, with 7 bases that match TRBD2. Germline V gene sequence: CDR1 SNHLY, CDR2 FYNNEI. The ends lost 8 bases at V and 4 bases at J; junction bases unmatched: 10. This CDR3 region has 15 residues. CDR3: CASSPGGSGTGELFF. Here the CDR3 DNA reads TGTGCCAGCTCACCCGGCGGGAGCGGCACCGGGGAGCTGTTTTTT.

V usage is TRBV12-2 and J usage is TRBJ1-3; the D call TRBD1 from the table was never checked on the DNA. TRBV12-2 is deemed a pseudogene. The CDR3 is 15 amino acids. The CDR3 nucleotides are TGTGCAAGTCGCTCGCGCCCCGACAGCTTAAACACCATATATTTT. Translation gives CASRSRPDSLNTIYF.

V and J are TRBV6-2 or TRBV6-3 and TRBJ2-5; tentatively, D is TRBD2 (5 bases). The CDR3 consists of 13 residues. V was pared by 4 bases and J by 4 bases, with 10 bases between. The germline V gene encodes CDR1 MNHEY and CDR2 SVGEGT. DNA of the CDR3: TGTGCCAGCAGTTCTTCTAGCTCAGAGACCCAGTACTTC. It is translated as CASSSSSSETQYF.

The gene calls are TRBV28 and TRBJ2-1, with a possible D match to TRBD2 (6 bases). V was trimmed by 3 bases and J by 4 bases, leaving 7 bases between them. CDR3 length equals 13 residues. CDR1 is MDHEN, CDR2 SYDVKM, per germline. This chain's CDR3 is CASSLDYYNEQFF. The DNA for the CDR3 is TGTGCCAGCAGTTTGGACTATTACAATGAGCAGTTCTTC.

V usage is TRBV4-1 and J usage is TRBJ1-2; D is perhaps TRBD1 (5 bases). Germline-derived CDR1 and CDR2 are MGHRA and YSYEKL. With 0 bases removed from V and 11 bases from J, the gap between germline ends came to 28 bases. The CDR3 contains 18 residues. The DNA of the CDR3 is TGCGCCAGCAGCCAAGAACGATCCGGAGCAGGGCTAGACTTAGGATACACCTTC. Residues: CASSQERSGAGLDLGYTF.

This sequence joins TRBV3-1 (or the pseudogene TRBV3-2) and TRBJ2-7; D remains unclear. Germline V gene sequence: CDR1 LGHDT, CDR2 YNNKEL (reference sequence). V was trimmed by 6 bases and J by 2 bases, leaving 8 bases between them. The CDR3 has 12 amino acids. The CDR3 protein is CASSYGTYEQYF. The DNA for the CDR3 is TGTGCCAGCAGTTACGGTACCTACGAGCAGTACTTC.

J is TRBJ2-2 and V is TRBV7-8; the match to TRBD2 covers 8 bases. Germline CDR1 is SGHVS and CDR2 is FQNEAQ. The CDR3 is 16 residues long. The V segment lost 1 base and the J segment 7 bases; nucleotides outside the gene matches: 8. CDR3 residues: CASSLGAGGPHGELFF. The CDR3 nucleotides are TGTGCCAGCAGCTTAGGGGCGGGAGGCCCCCACGGGGAGCTGTTTTTT.

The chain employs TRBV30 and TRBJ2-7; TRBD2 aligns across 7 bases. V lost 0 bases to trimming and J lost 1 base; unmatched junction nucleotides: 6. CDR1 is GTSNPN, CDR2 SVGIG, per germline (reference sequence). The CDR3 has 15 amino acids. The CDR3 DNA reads TGTGCCTGGAGTGTACGGGGAGGGAATTCCTACGAGCAGTACTTC. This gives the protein CAWSVRGGNSYEQYF.

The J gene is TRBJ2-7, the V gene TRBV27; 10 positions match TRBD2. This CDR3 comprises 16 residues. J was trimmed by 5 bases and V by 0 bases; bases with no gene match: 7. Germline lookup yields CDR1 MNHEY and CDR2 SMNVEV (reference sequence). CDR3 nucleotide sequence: TGTGCCAGCAGTTTATCGTCTAGCGGGAGTGGCGACGAGCAGTACTTC. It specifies CASSLSSSGSGDEQYF.

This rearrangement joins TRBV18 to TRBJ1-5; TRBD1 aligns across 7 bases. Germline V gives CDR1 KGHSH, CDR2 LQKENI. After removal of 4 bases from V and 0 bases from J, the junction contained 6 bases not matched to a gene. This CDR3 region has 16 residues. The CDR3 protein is CASSRIDRDSNQPQHF. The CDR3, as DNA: TGTGCCAGCTCACGGATCGACAGGGATAGCAATCAGCCCCAGCATTTT.

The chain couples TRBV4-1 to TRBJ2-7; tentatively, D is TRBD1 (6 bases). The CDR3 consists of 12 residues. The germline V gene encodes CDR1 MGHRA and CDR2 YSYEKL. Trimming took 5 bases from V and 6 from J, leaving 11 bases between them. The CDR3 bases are TGCGCCAGCAGCTCGTCCAGGGGCGAGCAGTACTTC. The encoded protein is CASSSSRGEQYF.

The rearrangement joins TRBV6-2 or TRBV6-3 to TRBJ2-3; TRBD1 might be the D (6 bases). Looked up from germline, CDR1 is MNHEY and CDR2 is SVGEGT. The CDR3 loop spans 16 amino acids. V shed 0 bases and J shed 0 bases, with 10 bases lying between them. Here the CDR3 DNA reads TGTGCCAGCAGTTACTCTGGGCAGGGGAGCACAGATACGCAGTATTTT. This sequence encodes CASSYSGQGSTDTQYF.

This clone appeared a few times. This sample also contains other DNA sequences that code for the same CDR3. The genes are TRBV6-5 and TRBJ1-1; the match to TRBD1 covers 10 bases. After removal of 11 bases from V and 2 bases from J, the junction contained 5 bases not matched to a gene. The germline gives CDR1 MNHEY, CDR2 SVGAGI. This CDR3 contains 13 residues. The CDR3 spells CAGQTGGNTEAFF. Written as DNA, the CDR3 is TGTGCCGGACAGACAGGGGGCAACACTGAAGCTTTCTTT.

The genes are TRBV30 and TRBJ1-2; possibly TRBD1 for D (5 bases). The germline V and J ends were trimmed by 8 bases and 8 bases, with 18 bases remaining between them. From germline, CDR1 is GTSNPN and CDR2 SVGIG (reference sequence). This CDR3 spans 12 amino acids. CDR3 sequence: CAGREAGIGYTF. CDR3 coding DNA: TGTGCCGGAAGAGAGGCAGGGATCGGCTACACCTTC.

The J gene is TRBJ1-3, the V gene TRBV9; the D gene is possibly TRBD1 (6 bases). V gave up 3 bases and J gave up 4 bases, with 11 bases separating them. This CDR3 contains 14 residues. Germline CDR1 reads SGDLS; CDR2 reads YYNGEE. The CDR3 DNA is TGTGCCAGCAGCGGTACAGGGTTAGGAAACACCATATATTTT. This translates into CASSGTGLGNTIYF.

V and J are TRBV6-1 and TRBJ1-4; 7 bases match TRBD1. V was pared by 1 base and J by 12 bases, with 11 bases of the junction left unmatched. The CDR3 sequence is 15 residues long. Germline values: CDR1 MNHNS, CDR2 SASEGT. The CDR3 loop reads CASSEGGQPFLELFF. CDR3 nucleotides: TGTGCCAGCAGTGAAGGGGGACAGCCCTTTTTGGAACTGTTTTTT.

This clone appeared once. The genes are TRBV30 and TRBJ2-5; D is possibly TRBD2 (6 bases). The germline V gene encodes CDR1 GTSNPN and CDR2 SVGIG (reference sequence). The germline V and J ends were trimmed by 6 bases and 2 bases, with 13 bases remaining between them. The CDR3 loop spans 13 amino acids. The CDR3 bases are TGTGCCTGCCGCTGGGCGGGGCAAGAGACCCAGTACTTC. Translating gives CACRWAGQETQYF. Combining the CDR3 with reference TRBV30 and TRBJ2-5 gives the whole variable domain SQTIHQWPATLVQPVGSPLSLECTVEGTSNPNLYWYRQAAGRGLQLLFYSVGIGQISSEVPQNLSASRPQDRQFILSSKKLLLSDSGFYLCACRWAGQETQYFGPGTRLLVL.

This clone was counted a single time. The CDR3 DNA reads as TGCGCCAGCAGCTCGCAGGGGACAGCTAATGAAAAACTGTTTTTT. Translated: CASSSQGTANEKLFF. The genes are TRBV5-1 and TRBJ1-4, with 7 bases that match TRBD1. Unmatched junction bases numbered 5, after V lost 3 bases and J lost 3 bases. There are 15 residues in the CDR3. The germline V gene encodes CDR1 SGHRS and CDR2 YFSETQ.

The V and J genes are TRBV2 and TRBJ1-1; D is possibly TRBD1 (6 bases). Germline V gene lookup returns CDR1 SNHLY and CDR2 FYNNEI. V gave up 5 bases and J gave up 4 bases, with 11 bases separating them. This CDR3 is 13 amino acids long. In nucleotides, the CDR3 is TGTGCCAGCAGTCCGGGGGGCGGCACTGAAGCTTTCTTT. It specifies CASSPGGGTEAFF.

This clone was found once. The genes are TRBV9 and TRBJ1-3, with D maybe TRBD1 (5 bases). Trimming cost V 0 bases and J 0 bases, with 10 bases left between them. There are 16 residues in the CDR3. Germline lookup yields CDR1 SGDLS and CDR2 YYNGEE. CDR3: CASSVVAGHSGNTIYF. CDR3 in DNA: TGTGCCAGCAGCGTAGTGGCAGGACACTCTGGAAACACCATATATTTT.

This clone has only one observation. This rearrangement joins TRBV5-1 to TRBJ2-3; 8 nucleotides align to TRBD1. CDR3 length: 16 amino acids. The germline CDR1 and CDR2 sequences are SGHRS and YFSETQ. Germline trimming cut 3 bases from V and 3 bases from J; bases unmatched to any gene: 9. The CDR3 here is CASSSSGGVGTDTQYF. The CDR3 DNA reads TGCGCCAGCAGCTCATCAGGGGGCGTAGGTACAGATACGCAGTATTTT.